One and the same sample provided the 26 T cell receptor beta chains below, sequenced in a study of cytomegalovirus exposure and HLA in healthy donors. 13 Jbeta primers and 60 Vbeta primers were used for the PCR. Libraries were prepared by immunoSEQ multiplex PCR; TCRdb keeps only in-frame clonotypes and omits some of them. The table records around 140,000 clones, more than 60% of them present only once. What was sequenced was PBMCs. The origin of the receptors is a man aged 35-49 years in good health and CMV-seropositive.

This chain joins TRBV7-2 and TRBJ1-2; D not resolved. Germline V gene data show CDR1 as SGHTA and CDR2 as FQGNSA. The CDR3 is 14 residues long. Trimming stripped 5 bases from V and 5 bases from J, with 15 bases between. This CDR3 is CASSPQPNPYGYTF. In nucleotides, the CDR3 is TGTGCCAGCAGCCCCCAACCTAACCCGTATGGCTACACCTTC.

The V and J genes are TRBV10-1 and TRBJ1-1; D not certain. Germline loops: CDR1 WNHNN, CDR2 SYGVQD (reference sequence). V was cut by 3 bases and J by 8 bases, with 7 bases left in between. The CDR3 covers 11 residues. CDR3 nucleotide sequence: TGCGCCAGCAGTGAACTGGAGGAAGCTTTCTTT. As protein: CASSELEEAFF.

With respect to this clone: Other nucleotide sequences from this sample produce the same CDR3. This rearrangement joins TRBV5-5 to TRBJ2-7, with TRBD1 matching 10 bases. V shed 0 bases and J 3 bases; nucleotides not matched to a gene: 3. The CDR3 consists of 15 residues. The V gene's germline CDR1 is SGHKS and CDR2 YYEKEE (reference sequence). The CDR3 region has the DNA TGTGCCAGCAGCTTGGCCGGGACAGGGGTCTACGAGCAGTACTTC. It yields the protein CASSLAGTGVYEQYF.

This chain connects TRBV30 to TRBJ1-2, with D possibly matching TRBD1 (5 bases). The CDR3 contains 14 residues. Germline V gene sequence: CDR1 GTSNPN, CDR2 SVGIG (reference sequence). The germline V and J ends were trimmed by 0 bases and 4 bases, with 12 bases remaining between them. As DNA, the CDR3 is TGTGCCTGGAGTGTAGGGGCTATGGGCTATGGCTACACCTTC. Protein: CAWSVGAMGYGYTF.

The chain has TRBV5-1 and TRBJ2-1, with 7 bases that match TRBD2. V lost 4 bases to trimming and J lost 8 bases; unmatched junction nucleotides: 9. Germline assignment: CDR1 SGHRS and CDR2 YFSETQ. This CDR3 contains 14 residues. CDR3 DNA sequence: TGCGCCAGCAGCCCAAGACTAGCACAGGATGAGCAGTTCTTC. Translated, it gives CASSPRLAQDEQFF.

The J gene is TRBJ2-5, the V gene TRBV6-1; 10 bases align to TRBD1. The closer fit of TRBJ2-7 to the DNA end suggests the J call may be wrong. Germline V CDR1 and CDR2: MNHNS, SASEGT. CDR3 length: 15 residues. CDR3: CASSEGTGGSYEQYF. The CDR3 bases are TGTGCCAGCAGTGAAGGGACAGGGGGCTCCTACGAGCAGTACTTC.

The chain has TRBV5-6 and TRBJ2-2; D unclear. CDR3 length: 15 residues. The V end was cut by 7 bases, the J end by 4 bases, with 17 bases between. CDR1 and CDR2 (germline): SGHDT, YYEEEE. CDR3 region: CASASAPRGTGELFF. DNA for the CDR3: TGTGCCAGCGCCTCGGCCCCACGAGGCACCGGGGAGCTGTTTTTT.

The V gene is TRBV5-5, the J gene TRBJ2-3, with TRBD2 matching 7 bases. Germline V gene data show CDR1 as SGHKS and CDR2 as YYEKEE (reference sequence). The CDR3 is made up of 16 amino acids. Trimming took 0 bases from V and 7 from J; bases not matched to a gene: 11. CDR3 loop: CASSLVPQGTTHTQYF. Written as DNA, the CDR3 is TGTGCCAGCAGCTTGGTCCCCCAAGGGACTACTCATACGCAGTATTTT.

V usage is TRBV10-3 and J usage is TRBJ2-7; TRBD1 agrees at 10 bases. The CDR3 spans 14 residues. The ends lost 0 bases at V and 10 bases at J; junction bases unmatched: 6. Per germline, CDR1 ENHRY and CDR2 SYGVKD. The DNA for the CDR3 is TGTGCCATCAGTGAGTCGGGGACAGGGGAACAACAGTACTTC. It translates to CAISESGTGEQQYF.

V gene TRBV18 combines with J gene TRBJ2-7, with 8 bases matching TRBD1. Germline values: CDR1 KGHSH, CDR2 LQKENI. This CDR3 is built from 13 residues. Losses at the gene ends were 6 bases for V and 3 bases for J; bases not matched to a gene: 4. The CDR3 DNA sequence: TGTGCCAGCTCCCAGGGGGCTAGCTACGAGCAGTACTTC. Protein: CASSQGASYEQYF.

As regards this clone: Other nucleotide sequences from this sample produce the same CDR3. This rearrangement joins TRBV18 to TRBJ2-1, with 8 bases aligning to TRBD2. V lost 2 bases and J lost 4; bases outside the gene matches: 4. The CDR3 runs 15 residues. CDR1 KGHSH and CDR2 LQKENI come from the germline V gene. The CDR3 DNA is TGTGCCAGCTCACCAGGGCTAGCGGGTTACAATGAGCAGTTCTTC. It encodes CASSPGLAGYNEQFF.

This CDR3 reads CASSEGGPKEHNYGYTF. The DNA of the CDR3 is TGTGCCAGCAGCGAAGGGGGACCGAAAGAACATAACTATGGCTACACCTTC. The rearrangement joins TRBV7-9 to TRBJ1-2, with D maybe TRBD1 (6 bases). The CDR3 extends over 17 amino acids. V was clipped by 5 bases and J by 1 base, with 20 bases between them. Looked up from germline, CDR1 is SEHNR and CDR2 is FQNEAQ (reference sequence).

The chain employs TRBV7-9 and TRBJ1-5; D unresolved. The CDR3 extends over 11 amino acids. The V and J ends lost 5 bases and 9 bases respectively, with 8 bases between them. Germline V gene lookup returns CDR1 SEHNR and CDR2 FQNEAQ (reference sequence). DNA of the CDR3: TGTGCCAGCAGCCCGGGTGGGCCCCAGCATTTT. It encodes CASSPGGPQHF.

The chain uses TRBV21-1 and TRBJ2-7; the table's D call TRBD1 went unverified against the DNA. TRBV21-1 is assigned pseudogene status. This CDR3 comprises 14 residues. DNA for the CDR3: TGTGCCAGCAGCAAAGAGGGACAGGCCTACGAGCAGTACTTC. It encodes CASSKEGQAYEQYF.

This clone showed up just once. V usage is TRBV11-3 and J usage is TRBJ2-7; a weak D match, TRBD1 (6 bases). Germline V CDR1 and CDR2: SGHNT, YENEEA. The CDR3 is 14 amino acids. With 5 bases removed from V and 6 bases from J, the gap between germline ends came to 17 bases. The chain's CDR3 is CASSQNGQRREQYF. Here the CDR3 DNA reads TGTGCCAGCAGCCAAAATGGACAGCGTCGCGAGCAGTACTTC.

For the CDR3, the DNA is TGTGCCAGCAGCCCCGAAGGGAGCTCCTACGAGCAGTACTTC. Encoded protein: CASSPEGSSYEQYF. The chain carries TRBV5-4 and TRBJ2-7; D might be TRBD2 (5 bases). Deletions cut 4 bases from V and 0 bases from J, with 11 bases between. CDR1 is SGHNT and CDR2 is YYREEE in the germline V gene (reference sequence). The CDR3 sequence is 14 residues long. Looking up the rest from reference TRBV5-4 and TRBJ2-7 gives the full variable domain: ETGVTQSPTHLIKTRGQQVTLRCSSQSGHNTVSWYQQALGQGPQFIFQYYREEENGRGNFPPRFSGLQFPNYSSELNVNALELDDSALYLCASSPEGSSYEQYFGPGTRLTVT.

This CDR3 reads CASSLAKQGALEQYF. Here the CDR3 DNA reads TGTGCCAGCAGCTTGGCTAAGCAGGGGGCGCTTGAGCAGTACTTC. V and J are TRBV5-8 and TRBJ2-7, with 8 bases identical to TRBD1. Germline CDR1 SGHTS, CDR2 YDEGEE. The CDR3 has 15 residues. Germline trimming cut 0 bases from V and 7 bases from J; bases unmatched to any gene: 9.

J is TRBJ2-7 and V is TRBV11-3; tentative D call: TRBD1 (5 bases). The V end was cut by 0 bases, the J end by 7 bases, with 13 bases between. Looked up from germline, CDR1 is SGHNT and CDR2 is YENEEA. This CDR3 is built from 14 residues. CDR3 region: CASSLEGRDSEQYF. Here the CDR3 DNA reads TGTGCCAGCAGCTTAGAGGGCAGGGATTCTGAGCAGTACTTC. Combining the CDR3 with reference TRBV11-3 and TRBJ2-7 gives the whole variable domain EAGVVQSPRYKIIEKKQPVAFWCNPISGHNTLYWYLQNLGQGPELLIRYENEEAVDDSQLPKDRFSAERLKGVDSTLKIQPAELGDSAVYLCASSLEGRDSEQYFGPGTRLTVT.

Written as DNA, the CDR3 is TGTGCCAGCAGCTCGCAGGCAACCACCTACAATGAGCAGTTCTTC. Encoded protein: CASSSQATTYNEQFF. The chain carries TRBV7-8 and TRBJ2-1; no clear D gene. This CDR3 contains 15 residues. Germline lookup yields CDR1 SGHVS and CDR2 FQNEAQ. V shed 4 bases and J shed 2 bases, with 12 bases lying between them.

The rearrangement uses TRBV7-2 and TRBJ2-3; no reliable D call. Germline-derived CDR1 and CDR2 are SGHTA and FQGNSA. The CDR3 runs to 14 residues. Trimming took off 3 bases at V and 0 bases at J, with 7 bases between the two ends. Here the CDR3 reads CASSFSASTDTQYF. The DNA for the CDR3 is TGTGCCAGCAGCTTCAGCGCCAGCACAGATACGCAGTATTTT.

In this sample, this clone turned up a few times. The chain couples TRBV11-2 to TRBJ2-1, with D possibly matching TRBD2 (6 bases). Germline V gives CDR1 SGHAT, CDR2 FQNNGV. With 1 base removed from V and 0 bases from J, the gap between germline ends came to 16 bases. The CDR3 totals 18 residues. CDR3 sequence (DNA): TGTGCCAGCAGCTTAGGGTTTGTTGGGGGGAGCTCCTACAATGAGCAGTTCTTC. Translated, it gives CASSLGFVGGSSYNEQFF.

The chain has TRBV4-1 and TRBJ2-5; no reliable D call. Trimming took 1 base from V and 7 from J, leaving 4 bases between them. The CDR3 sequence is 11 residues long. Germline V CDR1 and CDR2: MGHRA, YSYEKL. The CDR3 spells CASSQAGTQYF. CDR3 coding DNA: TGCGCCAGCAGCCAAGCAGGGACCCAGTACTTC.

This clone came up a few times. The rearrangement joins TRBV10-3 to TRBJ1-3; TRBD1 matches 12 bases. Germline V gene data show CDR1 as ENHRY and CDR2 as SYGVKD. The CDR3 length is 16 residues. V lost 3 bases, J lost 6 bases, and 6 bases stayed unmatched. The CDR3 spells CAISDPGTGGVNTIYF. The CDR3 DNA reads TGTGCCATCAGTGACCCCGGGACAGGGGGCGTAAACACCATATATTTT.

This chain links TRBV5-6 with TRBJ2-3, with D uncertain. The germline CDR1 and CDR2 sequences are SGHDT and YYEEEE. Trimming left V 2 bases short and J 3 bases short, with 13 bases between. This CDR3 is built from 15 residues. In DNA, the CDR3 is TGTGCCAGCAGCTTCTTAGAGTATTCTACAGATACGCAGTATTTT. This codes for CASSFLEYSTDTQYF.

This sequence joins TRBV28 and TRBJ2-4, with 8 bases fitting TRBD1. Germline trimming cut 3 bases from V and 4 bases from J; bases unmatched to any gene: 17. Germline V lookup: CDR1 MDHEN, CDR2 SYDVKM. This CDR3 region has 19 residues. The CDR3 DNA sequence: TGTGCCAGCAGTTTTAGAGGTTTGGGCGGACAGGGAAAAAAAAACATTCAGTACTTC. Amino acids: CASSFRGLGGQGKKNIQYF.

This chain joins TRBV11-2 and TRBJ1-6; D perhaps matches TRBD1 (5 bases). The length of the CDR3 is 14 residues. Trimming removed 5 bases at V and 7 bases at J, with 12 bases between. Per germline, CDR1 SGHAT and CDR2 FQNNGV. CDR3 protein: CASSRSTGNSPLHF. The CDR3 region has the DNA TGTGCCAGCAGCCGATCAACAGGAAATTCACCCCTCCACTTT. Full variable domain (remainder filled in from reference TRBV11-2 and TRBJ1-6): EAGVAQSPRYKIIEKRQSVAFWCNPISGHATLYWYQQILGQGPKLLIQFQNNGVVDDSQLPKDRFSAERLKGVDSTLKIQPAKLEDSAVYLCASSRSTGNSPLHFGNGTRLTVT.